This T cell receptor beta chain emerged from a study of control samples from healthy donors and cancer patients (dated by TCRdb to 2018 to 2020). From the germline V gene, CDR1 is SNHLY and CDR2 is FYNNEI. From the cysteine up to the phenylalanine, the CDR3 has a length of 12 residues. This entry keeps only the CDR3 DNA: 36 bases, framed from base 1. A distance of 6 bases separates the germline ends of V and J, which lose 5 bases and 7 bases respectively. Library method: the immunoSEQ multiplex PCR assay. TCRdb holds this immuneACCESS table with in-frame rearrangements only. Some clones are missing; in checked studies, unresolved V genes explain under half, and the rest has no known cause. This sample has 150,000 to 200,000 clones in its table, and about 90% of those were observed once. The biggest ten clones account for 1.2% to 1.5% of the sample. In this sample, this clone turned up a few times. There is no known antigen for this receptor. Per-base qualities were not stored, and no clone one base away is much larger. Other nucleotide sequences in the sample specify the same CDR3.

This sequence was found in a woman in her fifties or sixties in good health. The rearrangement combines TRBV2 with TRBJ1-6; perhaps TRBD1 is the D gene, with 6 bases matching. Material: blood. In nucleotide form, the sequence is TGTGCCAGCAGTCAGGGGAATTCACCCCTCCACTTT. This yields the protein CASSQGNSPLHF.